This entry is about one TCR beta chain. Its target antigen remains unknown. The input lacks base qualities; no much larger clone sits a single base away. The sample comes from a study of T cell repertoires in cytomegalovirus infection (dated by TCRdb to 2018 to 2020). Notes on the research overall: Donor HLA type was relevant to the analysis, as public TCR beta signatures indicated carriage of CMV infection together with the matching HLA type.

The research as a whole found: The ex vivo response was dominated by HLA-C-restricted CMV-specific TCR beta clonotypes, and the single most frequent clonotype in two of eight donors was supplied by these HLA-C-restricted clonotypes. In both this cohort and an independent roughly 350-donor cohort, the cumulative frequency of public TCR beta family members distinguished carriers of CMV infection plus the relevant HLA type.

The CDR3 measures 12 amino acids from cysteine to phenylalanine. CDR3 DNA is the only sequence kept; it has 36 bases, read in frame from the first base. The germline V gene (reference sequence) supplies CDR1 DFQATT and CDR2 SNEGSKA. The junction shows trimming of 2 bases on V and 8 bases on J, plus 12 bases between the germline ends. Sequencer: Illumina HiSeq 1500. TCRdb trimmed public reads at Q25 via fastp, called clones via MiXCR and kept in-frame beta chains. Each entry is one CDR3 protein sequence, shown with its most common DNA and genes. A total of around 550,000 distinct CDR3 sequences appear in this sample, 26% of them only once. The ten largest clonotypes hold under 15% of the sample.

Sequenced material: PBMCs. The rearrangement joined TRBV20-1 to TRBJ1-2; D gene: possibly TRBD1, on 6 matching bases. This TCR was sampled from a human donor in good health (CMV status not recorded). Some clones in this sample may be carry-over from other donors' samples. The CDR3 protein is CSARRQGRGYTF. The DNA reads as follows: TGCAGTGCTAGAAGGCAGGGGCGAGGCTACACCTTC.